This is a list of T cell receptor beta chains from one sample in a study of T cells in localized non-small cell lung cancer. This table comes from immunoSEQ multiplex PCR, and its TCRdb copy is limited to in-frame clones, with some not included. The sample yields tens of thousands of clones, around 86% seen once. The sample consisted of peripheral blood, taken before any cancer treatment. These TCRs come from a woman aged 35 to 70 with stage I lung adenocarcinoma. Both conserved end residues are part of each CDR3. Fields, in order: V gene, D gene, clone size, J gene, CDR3 DNA, CDR3 protein. A D gene is named only where the DNA matches it firmly. Size values are once, few and many counts, or a class for expanded clones, and some rows have none.

TRBV7-2,NA,few,TRBJ1-6,TGTGCCAGCAGCTTATTTCCCCCACAGTCGCCTAATTCACCCCTCCACTTT,CASSLFPPQSPNSPLHF
TRBV5-5,NA,few,TRBJ2-5,TGTGCCAGCAGCGACCAGGGGAAAGAGACCCAGTACTTC,CASSDQGKETQYF
TRBV18,NA,NA,TRBJ2-7,TGTGCCAGCTCACCCTCCGGGGGACACGAGCAGTACTTC,CASSPSGGHEQYF
TRBV15,NA,NA,TRBJ2-5,TGTGCCACCGGTGATGAGGGGCAGACCCAGTACTTC,CATGDEGQTQYF
TRBV2,NA,NA,TRBJ2-2,TGTGCCAGCAACAGGGACCCCGGGGAGCTGTTTTTT,CASNRDPGELFF
TRBV13,NA,NA,TRBJ1-1,TGTGCCAGCAGCTTATCCCACGGGGCCCGTGAAGCTTTCTTT,CASSLSHGAREAFF
TRBV30,TRBD1,NA,TRBJ1-2,TGTGCCTGGATACCGACAGGGGGGGGTGGCTACACCTTC,CAWIPTGGGGYTF
TRBV7-6,NA,NA,TRBJ1-5,TGTGCCAGCAGCCCGGGGGCATATCCATATCAGCCCCAGCATTTT,CASSPGAYPYQPQHF
TRBV6-5,NA,NA,TRBJ1-2,TGTGCCAGCAGTTCCTCGGGGGCATATGGCTACACCTTC,CASSSSGAYGYTF
TRBV7-9,TRBD1,NA,TRBJ1-1,TGTGCCAGCAGCTCGCAGGGGGGGACCACTGAAGCTTTCTTT,CASSSQGGTTEAFF
TRBV6-5,TRBD1,NA,TRBJ1-3,TGTGCCAGCAGCTACCGGGACAGATCTGGAAACACCATATATTTT,CASSYRDRSGNTIYF
TRBV6-1,NA,NA,TRBJ2-2,TGTGCCAGCAGTGAGATTTTCACCCGGAACGGGACCGGGGAGCTGTTTTTT,CASSEIFTRNGTGELFF
TRBV13,TRBD1,NA,TRBJ2-3,TGTGCCAGCAGTCGGACAGGGCCAGATACGCAGTATTTT,CASSRTGPDTQYF
TRBV2,NA,NA,TRBJ1-4,TGTGCCAGCATAGGGGTGGGTTCGGCTAATGAAAAACTGTTTTTT,CASIGVGSANEKLFF
TRBV7-2,NA,NA,TRBJ1-6,TGTGCCAGCAGCCCCCGGACCCTTGAACCCCTCCACTTT,CASSPRTLEPLHF
TRBV19,TRBD1,medium-sized,TRBJ1-5,TGTGCCAGTAGTTATCCCGGGACAGGGTATCAGCCCCAGCATTTT,CASSYPGTGYQPQHF
TRBV7-9,NA,NA,TRBJ1-1,TGTGCCAGCAGCTTAGCGCAGGCAGGAACTGAAGCTTTCTTT,CASSLAQAGTEAFF
TRBV10-3,NA,NA,TRBJ1-6,TGTGCCATCACGGCAGGTCTCAATTCACCCCTCCACTTT,CAITAGLNSPLHF